There are a few counts of the clone carrying this T cell receptor beta chain. The antigen is not known. For a library built for alpha chains, this beta chain is a stray read; little rests on its size. Time point given: sample taken at primary tumor resection. Sequencing was performed on whole RNA extracted from tumor and nontumor lung tissue, or from frozen PBMC, and the material was left unsorted. A single record per CDR3 protein comes from TCRdb applying MiXCR to the 5' RACE reads. The sample carries 5,700 or so distinct CDR3 sequences, 7.7% recorded once. The data originate from a study of spatial heterogeneity in lung cancer. The wider study: There were, on average, more than 9.5 raw-read appearances for each unique TCR and UMI combination.

The germline CDR1 and CDR2 sequences are DFQATT and SNEGSKA (reference sequence). V gave up 0 bases and J gave up 2 bases, with 20 bases separating them. The CDR3 runs to 17 residues. General study findings and limits: It was found that expanded intratumoral alpha and beta TCR counts tracked tumor mutation counts.

The sequence derives from a female donor with early-stage non-small cell lung cancer. Sequences were derived from lung tumor tissue, sampled at surgery. The chain has TRBV20-1 and TRBJ2-7, with D hard to call. The CDR3 protein is CSARDQGMRTTTYEQYF. The CDR3 region has the DNA TGCAGTGCTAGAGATCAAGGGATGCGCACTACGACCTACGAGCAGTACTTC.